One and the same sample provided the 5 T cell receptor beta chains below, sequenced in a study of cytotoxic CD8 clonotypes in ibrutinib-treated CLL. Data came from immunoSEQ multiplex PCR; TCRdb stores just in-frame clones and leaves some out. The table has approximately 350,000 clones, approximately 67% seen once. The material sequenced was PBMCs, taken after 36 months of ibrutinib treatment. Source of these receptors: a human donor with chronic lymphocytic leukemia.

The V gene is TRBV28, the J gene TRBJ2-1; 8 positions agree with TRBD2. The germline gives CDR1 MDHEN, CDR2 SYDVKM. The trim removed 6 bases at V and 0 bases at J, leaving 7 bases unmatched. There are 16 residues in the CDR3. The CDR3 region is CASSVVLAASYNEQFF. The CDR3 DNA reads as TGTGCCAGCAGCGTCGTACTAGCGGCCTCCTACAATGAGCAGTTCTTC.

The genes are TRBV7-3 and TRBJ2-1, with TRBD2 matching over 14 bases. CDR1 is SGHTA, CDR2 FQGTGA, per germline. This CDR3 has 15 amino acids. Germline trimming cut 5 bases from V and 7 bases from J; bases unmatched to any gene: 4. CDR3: CASSPRTSGGNEQFF. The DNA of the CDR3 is TGTGCCAGCAGCCCGCGGACTAGCGGGGGGAATGAGCAGTTCTTC.

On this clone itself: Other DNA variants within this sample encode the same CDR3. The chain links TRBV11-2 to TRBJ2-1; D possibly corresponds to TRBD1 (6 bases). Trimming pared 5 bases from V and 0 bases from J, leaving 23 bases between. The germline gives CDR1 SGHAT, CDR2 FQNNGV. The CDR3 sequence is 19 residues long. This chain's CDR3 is CASSPRGQPGPRSYNEQFF. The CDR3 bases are TGTGCCAGCAGCCCCCGGGGACAACCTGGACCTCGCTCCTACAATGAGCAGTTCTTC.

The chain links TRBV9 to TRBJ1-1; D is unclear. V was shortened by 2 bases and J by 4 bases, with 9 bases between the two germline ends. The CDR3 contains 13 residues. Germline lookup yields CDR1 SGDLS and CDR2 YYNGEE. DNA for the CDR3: TGTGCCAGCAGCGTTCCCCAGACCACTGAAGCTTTCTTT. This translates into CASSVPQTTEAFF.

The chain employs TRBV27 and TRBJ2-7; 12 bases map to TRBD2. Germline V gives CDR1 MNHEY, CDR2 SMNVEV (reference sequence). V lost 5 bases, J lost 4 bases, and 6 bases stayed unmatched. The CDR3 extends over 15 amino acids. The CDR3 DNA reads TGTGCCAGCAGTACCCGACTAGCGGGAGCTTACGAGCAGTACTTC. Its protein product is CASSTRLAGAYEQYF.